This T cell receptor (beta chain) derives from a study of cytomegalovirus exposure and HLA in healthy donors (dated by TCRdb to the late 2010s). As for the study more broadly: An earlier analysis of approximately 640 of the donors reported 250 to 300 Gb of sequence data and around 120 million unique TCR beta sequences from approximately 180 million T cells. An early release that covered roughly 600 HLA-typed donors contained about 300 gigabases of sequencing data and about 93 million unique TCR sequences. Of the approximately 370 genotyped donors, approximately 81% were placed in the genetic ancestry cluster associated with self-reported Caucasian donors. The aim of the study was to test whether cataloging public T cell receptors could identify signatures of past pathogen exposure. Using immunosequencing, the study profiled T cell repertoires from approximately 700 subjects and related those repertoires to cytomegalovirus serostatus. In addition to the first cohort of approximately 650 subjects, a separate validation cohort of 130 or so different subjects was used. To predict cytomegalovirus infection status, the study brought together high-throughput TCR immunosequencing, statistical association of individual TCRs with disease status, and machine learning. To study patterns of TCR occurrence, a later analysis re-analyzed previously published TCR beta repertoires from 600 to 750 donors and added high-resolution HLA genotyping. In the later analysis, no new phenotypic data were used to find candidate immune exposures; instead, reliance was placed on TCR beta sequences and their occurrence across donors. An earlier analysis of some 500 of the donors applied high-throughput TCR beta sequencing to assess whether each TCR beta V gene segment acted as functional or pseudogenic. Donor age, sex, ethnicity and CMV serostatus were collected together with the repertoire data. Genome-wide SNP genotypes for about three fifths of the roughly 700 donors were used in a later genetic analysis, which treated that subset as a discovery cohort. All discovery cohort repertoires had been generated using a single sequencing platform. HLA typing included class I and class II loci at four-digit resolution. Typing coverage differed by locus: A, B, C, DRB1 and DQB1 were typed in roughly 620-640 donors, DQA1 in 522, DPA1 in 600 to 610, and DPB1 in 400 to 480. Four to six DR-DQ haplotypes were handled as single units for association and clustering, since linkage in the cohort was strong. Among 398 genotyped donors of the cohort, an average of around 240,000 unique TCR beta nucleotide sequences were sequenced per donor, about a sixth of them non-productive.

From its cysteine to its phenylalanine, the CDR3 spans 17 amino acids. The CDR3 DNA has 51 bases and is translated from base 1. The V and J ends are trimmed by 5 bases and 5 bases, leaving 25 bases between them. Taken from the germline V gene (reference sequence), the CDR1 and CDR2 loops are MNHEY and SMNVEV. Summary of the overall study and its limitations: Linkage disequilibrium might explain the correlated functional status among segregating V segments, but an unknown experimental factor could not be ruled out. A few of the identified cytomegalovirus-associated TCR beta chains were confirmed in vitro to be specific for cytomegalovirus antigens. In a later analysis, TCR association rates were found to vary across HLA loci, with the most associated TCRs seen for DRB1 alleles and the fewest for HLA-C alleles. In a later analysis, HLA-associated TCR beta chains showed more clonal expansion and lower generation probabilities than non-associated chains that were equally common. The cohort was sequenced for TCR beta chains only, and without alpha or paired-chain data the features that could be detected were limited. The earlier analysis of some 560 of the donors excluded some 15 rarely observed V segments, including chromosome 9 orphons, because counts were too low. When HLA alleles, especially DR and DQ, strongly co-occurred, TCR associations were difficult to assign to individual alleles. Most TCR sequences were seen in very few donors, while some public TCRs were found in many individuals. At a false discovery rate of 0.05, a later analysis linked under 20,000 TCR beta sequences to specific HLA alleles. The classifier was reported to diagnose cytomegalovirus status with high specificity and sensitivity in both the original cohort and the validation cohort. According to the authors, the approach could potentially be generalized to other disease states and immunological phenotypes. A cluster of highly shared sequence variants was judged likely to represent a technical artifact of the sequencing pipeline. An earlier analysis of some 560 of the donors showed that most TCR beta V segments appeared in productive rearrangements either about 90% or about 30% of the time, which broadly matched IMGT annotations. According to a later analysis, most CMV-associated TCR beta chains appeared to be HLA-restricted, and the HLA associations seemed to be driven largely by CMV exposure. A further reported finding was that TCR beta sequences accurately predicted the HLA-A and HLA-B alleles for most subjects in the first cohort. In a later genetic analysis, a missense DCLRE1C variant was associated with V-gene and J-gene trimming of TCR beta chains, and the association was replicated in an independent cohort. The presence/absence analyses assumed that sequencing depth was roughly uniform across donors, and that assumption may not be true. Because the 87-base-pair reads could not distinguish some IMGT-functional V segments, including TRBV6-2 and TRBV6-3, those segments were excluded. Because HLA typing was missing for some donors at each locus, association tests included only the typed subset. The only immune exposure information available for the cohort was CMV serostatus. In a later analysis, several top co-occurrence clusters were reported to appear linked to parvovirus B19, influenza, CMV and Epstein-Barr virus. A total of some 180 TCR beta chains were listed by the study as associated with cytomegalovirus. Compared with the approximately 710-donor mean, donors in an Asian-associated ancestry cluster had fewer N-insertions in productive TCRs, according to a later genetic analysis.

In total, just over 650 healthy bone marrow donors made up the cohort. Cohort members were all nominally healthy when sampled, although unrecorded immune exposures were likely present. The donor was CMV seropositive and was included in the group of 250 to 300 seropositive cohort members. Each donor provided a peripheral blood sample, and peripheral blood mononuclear cells were used for TCR beta sequencing. The Qiagen DNeasy Blood Extraction Kit was used to extract genomic DNA from the blood cell samples. To note about this clone: Its specific antigen is unknown. Per-base qualities were not stored, and no clone one base away is much larger.

The library was obtained by the immunoSEQ multiplex PCR assay. A mixture of 60 forward primers for TCR Vbeta segments and 13 reverse primers for TCR Jbeta segments was used in the multiplex PCR. A multiplex PCR assay on genomic DNA amplified the CDR3 region of rearranged TCR beta genes. On the Illumina HiSeq System, the amplified TCR beta libraries were sequenced as 87-base-pair reads. As for the authors' bioinformatics: Across the 666 repertoires, a later analysis counted roughly 77 million unique TCR beta chains, about 10 million of which were shared by at least two donors. Raw reads were error-corrected and collapsed into unique sequences with a nearest-neighbor algorithm that merged closely related sequences to remove PCR and sequencing errors. Alignment of CDR3 sequences to IMGT reference sequences was used to assign V, D and J gene segments. For a sequence to be retained, a match of at least six nucleotides was required to both a V gene segment and a J gene segment. Rearrangements were called productive when the CDR3 lacked stop codons and stayed in frame with V and J; all others were non-productive. CDR3 was defined by IMGT convention, running from the second conserved V-encoded cysteine to the conserved J-encoded phenylalanine. In an earlier analysis of around 640 of the donors, sequences lacking an unambiguous match to a single V gene segment were excluded. An earlier analysis of roughly 590 of the donors called V segments functional above 56.7% productive rearrangements and segregating when the between-donor standard deviation exceeded 5%. A statistical classification framework was developed to diagnose cytomegalovirus status using the catalog of TCR beta chain sequences. V and J gene assignment, in a later analysis, came from comparing TCR nucleotide sequences with IMGT/GENE-DB human TR gene sequences. In a later analysis, CDR3 sequences and most-parsimonious VDJ recombination scenarios were assigned using the TCRdist pipeline. A later analysis defined each TCR beta chain by its CDR3 amino acid sequence plus V-gene family, and excluded reads lacking a unique V-gene family. A later analysis removed roughly 590 highly shared, low-generation-probability nucleotide sequences to deal with suspected cross-contamination and a sequencing artifact. In a later analysis, a clonal expansion index for each public chain was calculated from normalized within-repertoire ranks of inferred template counts. Generation probabilities in a later analysis came from a VDJ recombination model fitted to out-of-frame rearrangements, and those results were checked against IGoR. In a later analysis, TCR-TCR, TCR-HLA and TCR-CMV co-occurrence was scored with hypergeometric tests, and a repertoire-size bias correction was applied to TCR pairs. False discovery rates were estimated in a later analysis by permuting HLA or CMV assignments 20 times. A later analysis grouped co-occurring TCRs with DBSCAN, adding TCRdist sequence similarity when clustering within HLA-allele-positive subsets. Repertoires with fewer than 30,000 or more than 120,000 public chains, plus five repertoires with anomalous nucleotide sharing, were excluded from co-occurrence clustering. The table was pulled from immuneACCESS by TCRdb, which kept in-frame rearrangements only. Such tables lose some clones; where checked, under half of the loss comes from unresolved V genes, and the rest has no known cause. The V and J calls and clone size come from that table; D and trimming were worked out from the DNA. Present in this sample are about 150,000 clones, around 74% of which were seen just once. In total, the top ten clones hold 5% to 6.5% of the sample.

The sequence was collected from a man aged 50-59 years in good health and CMV-seropositive. Recombination joined TRBV27 with TRBJ2-7, with TRBD1 as a weak D call on 8 bases. Material for sequencing was PBMCs. The CDR3 has the sequence CASSPHRTGRGSDEQYF. In nucleotide form, the sequence is TGTGCCAGCAGTCCGCATCGGACAGGGCGGGGGAGCGACGAGCAGTACTTC.